The clone carrying this TCR beta chain has more than one count but fewer than ten. Its antigen is currently unknown. Healthy Russian Caucasian donors spanned ages about 6 to 100 years. Germline assignment: CDR1 MNHEY and CDR2 SVGAGI. CDR3 length: 13 amino acids. Trimming removed 6 bases at V and 4 bases at J, with 12 bases between. It was with a sample-barcoded 5' primer and a J-beta primer mix that a second PCR of roughly 6 to 11 cycles was run. Via MiXCR, TCRdb re-called the 5' RACE reads, giving one row per CDR3 protein. This repertoire shows more than 650,000 distinct CDR3 sequences, approximately 21% found once; its top ten account for around a fifth. This sample is part of a study of blood T cells in healthy people across ages. Study results and limitations: A roughly linear fall in TCR beta diversity per million T cells was seen with increasing age.

The clonotype comes from a man aged 65-85 years in good health. The chain employs TRBV6-5 and TRBJ2-5, with D uncertain. The sample consisted of blood. The CDR3: CASSQTSRETQYF. CDR3 in DNA: TGTGCCAGCAGCCAGACGTCGCGAGAGACCCAGTACTTC.